Listed below are T cell receptor beta chains from one sample, sequenced in a study of identifying expanded T cells in peripheral blood. The method was immunoSEQ multiplex PCR; TCRdb's version includes in-frame clones alone and lacks a portion of them. This sample yields about 94,000 clones, of which over 75% are seen a single time; less than 6% belongs to the top ten. The sample consisted of blood. The receptors come from a person aged 18 to 75 in good health. Both conserved end residues are part of each CDR3. Each record gives: CDR3 protein, CDR3 DNA, D gene, CDR3 length, clone size, J gene, V gene. The D gene is left open where the match is weak. Size values are once, few and many counts, or a class for expanded clones, and some rows have none.

CDR3: CASSPPLGQDTDTQYF; DNA: TGTGCCAGCTCACCTCCCCTCGGACAGGATACAGATACGCAGTATTTT; D: TRBD1; length: 16; size: -; J: TRBJ2-3; V: TRBV18
CDR3: CASSLMLGNNEQFF; DNA: TGTGCCAGCAGCTTAATGTTGGGTAACAATGAGCAGTTCTTC; D: -; length: 14; size: -; J: TRBJ2-1; V: TRBV7-9
CDR3: CASRRIQGGQETQYF; DNA: TGTGCCAGCAGGAGAATACAGGGAGGGCAAGAGACCCAGTACTTC; D: -; length: 15; size: once; J: TRBJ2-5; V: TRBV2
CDR3: CASSLIPQQENTGELFF; DNA: TGTGCCAGCAGCTTAATACCTCAACAGGAGAACACCGGGGAGCTGTTTTTT; D: -; length: 17; size: -; J: TRBJ2-2; V: TRBV7-3
CDR3: CASSLVAQGTGNTIYF; DNA: TGCGCCAGCAGCTTGGTGGCCCAGGGAACTGGAAACACCATATATTTT; D: -; length: 16; size: -; J: TRBJ1-3; V: TRBV5-1
CDR3: CAWSPITGLATHNEQFF; DNA: TGTGCCTGGAGTCCGATTACGGGACTAGCAACCCACAATGAGCAGTTCTTC; D: TRBD2; length: 17; size: -; J: TRBJ2-1; V: TRBV30
CDR3: CAFRQGGTEKLFF; DNA: TGTGCCTTCCGGCAGGGTGGTACCGAAAAACTGTTTTTT; D: -; length: 13; size: -; J: TRBJ1-4; V: TRBV30
CDR3: CSVRGTGGNTIYF; DNA: TGCAGCGTACGCGGGACAGGGGGAAACACCATATATTTT; D: TRBD1; length: 13; size: -; J: TRBJ1-3; V: TRBV29-1
CDR3: CASSLGLEEEGTGELFF; DNA: TGTGCCAGCAGCTTAGGGCTCGAGGAGGAAGGCACCGGGGAGCTGTTTTTT; D: -; length: 17; size: -; J: TRBJ2-2; V: TRBV7-9
CDR3: CASSPAIGGTSGYTF; DNA: TGTGCCAGCTCACCAGCAATAGGGGGCACCTCTGGCTACACCTTC; D: TRBD1; length: 15; size: -; J: TRBJ1-2; V: TRBV18
CDR3: CASSYSGVSNTGELFF; DNA: TGTGCCAGCAGTTACTCGGGGGTCTCGAACACCGGGGAGCTGTTTTTT; D: -; length: 16; size: -; J: TRBJ2-2; V: TRBV6-6
CDR3: CASSPIYGDTGELFF; DNA: TGTGCCAGCAGCCCAATCTATGGGGACACCGGGGAGCTGTTTTTT; D: -; length: 15; size: -; J: TRBJ2-2; V: TRBV11-2
CDR3: CASSLMMHSTSSYNEQFF; DNA: TGTGCCAGCAGCTTAATGATGCACTCGACTAGCTCCTACAATGAGCAGTTCTTC; D: -; length: 18; size: -; J: TRBJ2-1; V: TRBV7-3
CDR3: CSAWATTEAFF; DNA: TGCAGTGCTTGGGCCACAACTGAAGCTTTCTTT; D: -; length: 11; size: -; J: TRBJ1-1; V: TRBV20-1
CDR3: CSVDPDRVGEKLFF; DNA: TGCAGCGTTGACCCGGACAGGGTGGGCGAAAAACTGTTTTTT; D: TRBD1; length: 14; size: -; J: TRBJ1-4; V: TRBV29-1
CDR3: CASSSQGRVGGTEAFF; DNA: TGTGCCAGTAGTAGCCAGGGAAGGGTAGGAGGCACTGAAGCTTTCTTT; D: -; length: 16; size: -; J: TRBJ1-1; V: TRBV19
CDR3: CSVGTGHDGVYTF; DNA: TGCAGCGTTGGAACGGGACACGACGGAGTCTACACCTTC; D: -; length: 13; size: -; J: TRBJ1-2; V: TRBV29-1
CDR3: CASSTGQANQPQHF; DNA: TGTGCCAGCAGCACGGGACAGGCAAATCAGCCCCAGCATTTT; D: TRBD1; length: 14; size: -; J: TRBJ1-5; V: TRBV5-8